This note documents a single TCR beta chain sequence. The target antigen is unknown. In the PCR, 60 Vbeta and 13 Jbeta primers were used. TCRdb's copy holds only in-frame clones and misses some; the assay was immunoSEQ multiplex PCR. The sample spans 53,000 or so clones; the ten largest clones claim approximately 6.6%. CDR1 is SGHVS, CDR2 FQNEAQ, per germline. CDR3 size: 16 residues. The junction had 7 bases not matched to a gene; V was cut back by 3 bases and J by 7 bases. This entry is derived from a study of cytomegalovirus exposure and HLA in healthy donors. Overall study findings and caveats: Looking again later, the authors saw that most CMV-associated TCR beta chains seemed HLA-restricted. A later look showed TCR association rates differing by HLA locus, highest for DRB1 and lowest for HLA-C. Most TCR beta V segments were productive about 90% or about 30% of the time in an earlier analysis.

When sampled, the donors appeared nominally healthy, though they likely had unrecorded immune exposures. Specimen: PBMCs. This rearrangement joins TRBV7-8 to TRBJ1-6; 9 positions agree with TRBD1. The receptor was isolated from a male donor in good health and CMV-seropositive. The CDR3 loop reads CASSLNLDRGNSPLHF. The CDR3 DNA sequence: TGTGCCAGCAGCTTGAACCTTGACAGGGGGAATTCACCCCTCCACTTT.